This TCR beta chain originates from a study of blood T cell repertoires in COVID-19. CDR3 length: 14 amino acids. The trim removed 5 bases at V and 5 bases at J, leaving 7 bases unmatched. CDR1 and CDR2 (germline): MDHEN, SYDVKM. Per the original methods: Amplification from reference gene primers served as the basis for estimated nucleated cell counts. The method was immunoSEQ multiplex PCR; TCRdb's version includes in-frame clones alone and lacks a portion of them. The D gene and trimming were derived from the DNA, and the V and J assignments and clone size from that table. The sample lists about 69,000 clones; about 86% were seen once. Enrolled during active infection, Seattle patients were then followed longitudinally.

This TCR was sampled from a man between 35 and 55 years old with COVID-19, enrolled during active disease. The sample comprised peripheral blood. V gene TRBV28 combines with J gene TRBJ1-1, with TRBD1 matching over 8 bases. CDR3 DNA: TGTGCCAGCAGTATACCGGACAGGGCGACTGAAGCTTTCTTT. This sequence encodes CASSIPDRATEAFF.